The source of this T cell receptor (beta chain) is a study of blood T cells in healthy people across ages. Study-level information: Template-switching capture recovered about one barcoded beta molecule per two T cells.

Germline V gene lookup returns CDR1 LGHNA and CDR2 YNFKEQ. The CDR3 has 16 residues. The V end lost 0 bases, the J end lost 4 bases, and 15 bases lay between the germline ends. A sample-barcoded 5' primer and a J-beta primer mix were used in a second PCR of roughly 6 to 11 cycles. TCRdb re-analysed the 5' RACE reads in MiXCR, keeping a single row per CDR3 protein. Among 800,000 or so distinct CDR3 sequences listed, about half were seen once. The sequencing input was blood. This receptor was identified in an elderly man in good health. The V gene is TRBV4-2, the J gene TRBJ1-2; maybe TRBD1 (5 bases). CDR3 coding DNA: TGTGCCAGCAGCCAAGACGGAGGGGATCTGGTCTATGGCTACACCTTC. The encoded protein is CASSQDGGDLVYGYTF.